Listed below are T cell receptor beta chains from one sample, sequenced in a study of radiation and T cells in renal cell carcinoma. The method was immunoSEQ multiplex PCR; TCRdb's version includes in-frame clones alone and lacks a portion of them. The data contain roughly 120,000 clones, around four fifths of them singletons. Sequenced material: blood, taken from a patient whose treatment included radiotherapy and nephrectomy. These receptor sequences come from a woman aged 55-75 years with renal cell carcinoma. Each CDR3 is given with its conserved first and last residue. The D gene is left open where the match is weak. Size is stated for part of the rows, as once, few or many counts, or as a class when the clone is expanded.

CDR3 protein: CASSQGLGHQNTEAFF; CDR3 DNA: TGTGCCAGCAGCCAAGGCTTGGGACACCAGAACACTGAAGCTTTCTTT; D gene: -; V gene: TRBV4-2; J gene: TRBJ1-1; clone size: few
CDR3 protein: CASSSGMETQYF; CDR3 DNA: TGTGCCAGCAGCTCAGGCATGGAGACCCAGTACTTC; D gene: -; V gene: TRBV9; J gene: TRBJ2-5; clone size: -
CDR3 protein: CASKMDRKNTEAFF; CDR3 DNA: TGCGCCAGCAAGATGGACAGGAAGAACACTGAAGCTTTCTTT; D gene: TRBD1; V gene: TRBV23-1; J gene: TRBJ1-1; clone size: few
CDR3 protein: CASSLGSNQPQHF; CDR3 DNA: TGTGCCAGCAGCCTCGGGAGCAATCAGCCCCAGCATTTT; D gene: -; V gene: TRBV14; J gene: TRBJ1-5; clone size: -
CDR3 protein: CASSESSPLHF; CDR3 DNA: TGTGCCAGCAGTGAATCTTCACCCCTCCACTTT; D gene: -; V gene: TRBV6-1; J gene: TRBJ1-6; clone size: -
CDR3 protein: CASSVQGSYTDTQYF; CDR3 DNA: TGTGCCAGCAGCGTACAGGGGTCCTACACAGATACGCAGTATTTT; D gene: TRBD1; V gene: TRBV7-3; J gene: TRBJ2-3; clone size: -
CDR3 protein: CASSVDRSLMNTEAFF; CDR3 DNA: TGTGCCAGCAGTGTTGACCGTTCCCTCATGAACACTGAAGCTTTCTTT; D gene: -; V gene: TRBV6-1; J gene: TRBJ1-1; clone size: -
CDR3 protein: CASRWQGANEQFF; CDR3 DNA: TGTGCCAGCAGATGGCAGGGGGCAAACGAGCAGTTCTTC; D gene: TRBD1; V gene: TRBV28; J gene: TRBJ2-1; clone size: -
CDR3 protein: CASIFGAGQPQHF; CDR3 DNA: TGTGCCAGCATCTTCGGGGCGGGACAGCCCCAGCATTTT; D gene: -; V gene: TRBV28; J gene: TRBJ1-5; clone size: -
CDR3 protein: CASSWNGIQETQYF; CDR3 DNA: TGCGCCAGCAGCTGGAACGGGATCCAAGAGACCCAGTACTTC; D gene: -; V gene: TRBV5-1; J gene: TRBJ2-5; clone size: -
CDR3 protein: CASSAAGATQYF; CDR3 DNA: TGTGCCAGCAGTGCAGCAGGGGCTACGCAGTATTTT; D gene: -; V gene: TRBV6-1; J gene: TRBJ2-3; clone size: -
CDR3 protein: CASSTLGRQTEAFF; CDR3 DNA: TGTGCCAGTAGTACCCTAGGGAGGCAGACTGAAGCTTTCTTT; D gene: -; V gene: TRBV19; J gene: TRBJ1-1; clone size: -
CDR3 protein: CASSFRLAEDTDTQYF; CDR3 DNA: TGCGCCAGCAGCTTCCGACTAGCCGAGGATACAGATACGCAGTATTTT; D gene: TRBD2; V gene: TRBV5-1; J gene: TRBJ2-3; clone size: -
CDR3 protein: CASTINPAYGYTF; CDR3 DNA: TGTGCCAGCACCATAAATCCCGCCTATGGCTACACCTTC; D gene: -; V gene: TRBV11-2; J gene: TRBJ1-2; clone size: -
CDR3 protein: CSVPGGPLYYGYTF; CDR3 DNA: TGCAGCGTTCCAGGGGGGCCCCTCTACTATGGCTACACCTTC; D gene: TRBD1; V gene: TRBV29-1; J gene: TRBJ1-2; clone size: -
CDR3 protein: CASSIEVDVAFF; CDR3 DNA: TGTGCCAGCAGTATCGAAGTTGACGTAGCTTTCTTT; D gene: -; V gene: TRBV6-5; J gene: TRBJ1-1; clone size: few
CDR3 protein: CASMVTPPEGTQYF; CDR3 DNA: TGTGCCAGCATGGTTACCCCACCGGAGGGAACCCAGTACTTC; D gene: -; V gene: TRBV2; J gene: TRBJ2-5; clone size: -
CDR3 protein: CASSLQAANEKLFF; CDR3 DNA: TGTGCCAGCAGCTTGCAGGCCGCAAATGAAAAACTGTTTTTT; D gene: -; V gene: TRBV5-6; J gene: TRBJ1-4; clone size: -
CDR3 protein: CAWSSGAGYTF; CDR3 DNA: TGTGCCTGGAGTTCTGGGGCCGGCTACACCTTC; D gene: -; V gene: TRBV30; J gene: TRBJ1-2; clone size: -
CDR3 protein: CASSLATTGNTIYF; CDR3 DNA: TGTGCCAGCAGCTTAGCGACCACTGGAAACACCATATATTTT; D gene: -; V gene: TRBV7-2; J gene: TRBJ1-3; clone size: -
CDR3 protein: CASSPGQGEQPQHF; CDR3 DNA: TGTGCCAGCTCCCCGGGACAGGGTGAGCAGCCCCAGCATTTT; D gene: TRBD1; V gene: TRBV18; J gene: TRBJ1-5; clone size: -
CDR3 protein: CALGTETYGYTF; CDR3 DNA: TGTGCCCTCGGGACAGAAACCTATGGCTACACCTTC; D gene: TRBD1; V gene: TRBV28; J gene: TRBJ1-2; clone size: -
CDR3 protein: CASSQCREAGDSYEQYF; CDR3 DNA: TGCGCCAGCAGTCAATGCCGAGAGGCGGGGGACTCCTACGAGCAGTACTTC; D gene: TRBD2; V gene: TRBV23-1; J gene: TRBJ2-7; clone size: once
CDR3 protein: CASRILRGAAFF; CDR3 DNA: TGTGCCAGCAGAATACTCAGGGGGGCAGCTTTCTTT; D gene: TRBD1; V gene: TRBV7-9; J gene: TRBJ1-1; clone size: few
CDR3 protein: CASSVAGRGGQETQYF; CDR3 DNA: TGTGCCAGCAGCGTAGCTGGGCGGGGGGGGCAGGAGACCCAGTACTTC; D gene: TRBD2; V gene: TRBV9; J gene: TRBJ2-5; clone size: -
CDR3 protein: CASSVSWQGGNEQFF; CDR3 DNA: TGTGCCAGCAGCGTTTCGTGGCAGGGAGGCAATGAGCAGTTCTTC; D gene: -; V gene: TRBV9; J gene: TRBJ2-1; clone size: -
CDR3 protein: CASSDAPGPVYQPQHF; CDR3 DNA: TGTGCCAGCAGTGACGCCCCGGGACCCGTTTATCAGCCCCAGCATTTT; D gene: -; V gene: TRBV6-1; J gene: TRBJ1-5; clone size: once
CDR3 protein: CASETSTGLQGYGYTF; CDR3 DNA: TGTGCCAGCGAAACCTCCACGGGACTGCAGGGATATGGCTACACCTTC; D gene: -; V gene: TRBV28; J gene: TRBJ1-2; clone size: -
CDR3 protein: CASSPPSGNTIYF; CDR3 DNA: TGTGCCAGCAGCCCACCGTCTGGAAACACCATATATTTT; D gene: -; V gene: TRBV9; J gene: TRBJ1-3; clone size: -
CDR3 protein: CASSPPHGTSGAYEQYF; CDR3 DNA: TGTGCCAGCTCACCACCGCACGGGACTAGCGGGGCTTACGAGCAGTACTTC; D gene: TRBD2; V gene: TRBV18; J gene: TRBJ2-7; clone size: -
CDR3 protein: CACLSGHNSNYGYTF; CDR3 DNA: TGTGCCTGTTTGAGCGGACACAACTCTAACTATGGCTACACCTTC; D gene: -; V gene: TRBV19; J gene: TRBJ1-2; clone size: -
CDR3 protein: CASSMVIGVGANVLTF; CDR3 DNA: TGTGCCAGTAGTATGGTTATAGGGGTTGGGGCCAACGTCCTGACTTTC; D gene: -; V gene: TRBV19; J gene: TRBJ2-6; clone size: -
CDR3 protein: CASSLGQGQAAYF; CDR3 DNA: TGTGCCAGCAGCTTAGGTCAGGGACAGGCCGCGTACTTC; D gene: TRBD1; V gene: TRBV7-2; J gene: TRBJ2-5; clone size: -
CDR3 protein: CASSPGDSLANEKLFF; CDR3 DNA: TGTGCCAGCTCACCTGGTGACAGTCTTGCTAATGAAAAACTGTTTTTT; D gene: -; V gene: TRBV18; J gene: TRBJ1-4; clone size: -
CDR3 protein: CASSTISYEQYF; CDR3 DNA: TGTGCCAGCAGCACCATTTCCTACGAGCAGTACTTC; D gene: -; V gene: TRBV6-1; J gene: TRBJ2-7; clone size: -
CDR3 protein: CASSPRGIDEQFF; CDR3 DNA: TGTGCCAGCAGCCCCAGGGGGATCGATGAGCAGTTCTTC; D gene: TRBD1; V gene: TRBV7-9; J gene: TRBJ2-1; clone size: -
CDR3 protein: CAIAQGWDEQFF; CDR3 DNA: TGTGCCATCGCACAGGGCTGGGATGAGCAGTTCTTC; D gene: -; V gene: TRBV10-3; J gene: TRBJ2-1; clone size: -
CDR3 protein: CASRDGFSYNEQFF; CDR3 DNA: TGCGCCAGCAGGGACGGATTCTCCTACAATGAGCAGTTCTTC; D gene: -; V gene: TRBV10-2; J gene: TRBJ2-1; clone size: -
CDR3 protein: CASSYRGRGDQPQHF; CDR3 DNA: TGTGCCAGCAGTTACAGGGGGCGCGGGGATCAGCCCCAGCATTTT; D gene: TRBD1; V gene: TRBV27; J gene: TRBJ1-5; clone size: few
CDR3 protein: CASSFSTF; CDR3 DNA: TGTGCCAGCAGCTTCAGCACCTTC; D gene: -; V gene: TRBV7-2; J gene: TRBJ1-2; clone size: -
CDR3 protein: CASSLVPGSGNTIYF; CDR3 DNA: TGCGCCAGCAGCTTGGTACCGGGGTCTGGAAACACCATATATTTT; D gene: -; V gene: TRBV5-1; J gene: TRBJ1-3; clone size: once
CDR3 protein: CASSGTNTIYF; CDR3 DNA: TGTGCCAGCAGTGGGACCAACACCATATATTTT; D gene: -; V gene: TRBV6-5; J gene: TRBJ1-3; clone size: -
CDR3 protein: CAGELQGDTQYF; CDR3 DNA: TGTGCCGGCGAATTACAGGGGGATACGCAGTATTTT; D gene: TRBD1; V gene: TRBV30; J gene: TRBJ2-3; clone size: -
CDR3 protein: CASSSDRGPGTDTQYF; CDR3 DNA: TGTGCCAGCAGCTCCGACAGGGGGCCCGGGACAGATACGCAGTATTTT; D gene: TRBD1; V gene: TRBV7-3; J gene: TRBJ2-3; clone size: -
CDR3 protein: CASSESSTGSYYHGYTF; CDR3 DNA: TGCGCCAGCAGTGAGTCCAGCACAGGGTCCTACTACCATGGCTACACCTTC; D gene: -; V gene: TRBV10-2; J gene: TRBJ1-2; clone size: -
CDR3 protein: CASSTRQNSYEQYF; CDR3 DNA: TGTGCCAGCAGCACCCGACAGAATTCCTACGAGCAGTACTTC; D gene: -; V gene: TRBV7-6; J gene: TRBJ2-7; clone size: -
CDR3 protein: CASSYAGQGANGELFF; CDR3 DNA: TGTGCCAGCAGTTACGCGGGACAGGGGGCGAACGGGGAGCTGTTTTTT; D gene: TRBD1; V gene: TRBV6-6; J gene: TRBJ2-2; clone size: -
CDR3 protein: CASSSSGQGNTEAFF; CDR3 DNA: TGCGCCAGCAGCTCTTCGGGACAGGGGAACACTGAAGCTTTCTTT; D gene: TRBD1; V gene: TRBV5-1; J gene: TRBJ1-1; clone size: once
CDR3 protein: CASSLLGLDTQYF; CDR3 DNA: TGTGCCAGCAGCTTGCTGGGATTAGATACGCAGTATTTT; D gene: -; V gene: TRBV5-6; J gene: TRBJ2-3; clone size: few
CDR3 protein: CASRIGTGKLPLHF; CDR3 DNA: TGTGCCAGCAGGATCGGGACAGGAAAACTTCCCCTCCACTTT; D gene: TRBD1; V gene: TRBV27; J gene: TRBJ1-6; clone size: -
CDR3 protein: CASSSRAVAGGHTDTQYF; CDR3 DNA: TGTGCCAGCAGCTCGAGAGCAGTGGCGGGGGGCCACACAGATACGCAGTATTTT; D gene: TRBD2; V gene: TRBV13; J gene: TRBJ2-3; clone size: -